Listed below are T cell receptor beta chains from one sample, sequenced in a study of cytomegalovirus exposure and HLA in healthy donors. Produced via immunoSEQ multiplex PCR; TCRdb's table is partial and in-frame only. The repertoire holds 160,000 or so clones, approximately 70% seen once, with 4.7% in the top ten. Sequenced sample: PBMCs. The receptors originated from a young man in good health and CMV-seropositive. Both conserved end residues are part of each CDR3. Each record gives: D gene, clone size, V gene, J gene, CDR3 protein, CDR3 DNA. A D gene is named only where the DNA matches it firmly. The size field is filled for only some rows; it gives once, few, many or a size class.

d_gene: TRBD2; abundance: -; v_gene: TRBV2; j_gene: TRBJ2-3; CDR3aa: CASSGLSGSSTDTQYF; CDR3nt: TGTGCCAGCAGTGGTCTTAGCGGGTCTAGCACAGATACGCAGTATTTT
d_gene: TRBD1; abundance: -; v_gene: TRBV5-6; j_gene: TRBJ1-3; CDR3aa: CASSPDRGLTGNTIYF; CDR3nt: TGTGCCAGCAGCCCGGACAGGGGGCTGACTGGAAACACCATATATTTT
d_gene: TRBD1; abundance: -; v_gene: TRBV7-2; j_gene: TRBJ1-3; CDR3aa: CASSSVTGGGNTIYF; CDR3nt: TGTGCCAGCAGCTCAGTTACAGGGGGCGGAAACACCATATATTTT
d_gene: -; abundance: -; v_gene: TRBV27; j_gene: TRBJ2-1; CDR3aa: CASSFREGSYNEQFF; CDR3nt: TGTGCCAGCAGTTTTCGGGAAGGGAGCTACAATGAGCAGTTCTTC
d_gene: TRBD2; abundance: -; v_gene: TRBV13; j_gene: TRBJ2-3; CDR3aa: CASRLAGGSDTQYF; CDR3nt: TGTGCCAGCAGACTAGCGGGAGGATCTGATACGCAGTATTTT
d_gene: TRBD1; abundance: few; v_gene: TRBV10-3; j_gene: TRBJ2-1; CDR3aa: CAISNSGQGGNEQFF; CDR3nt: TGTGCCATCAGCAACTCGGGACAGGGAGGTAATGAGCAGTTCTTC
d_gene: -; abundance: -; v_gene: TRBV27; j_gene: TRBJ2-2; CDR3aa: CASSPGLNTGELFF; CDR3nt: TGTGCCAGCAGTCCAGGTCTGAACACCGGGGAGCTGTTTTTT
d_gene: TRBD2; abundance: -; v_gene: TRBV7-9; j_gene: TRBJ2-1; CDR3aa: CASSRLGLAGVDGNEQFF; CDR3nt: TGTGCCAGCAGCCGACTTGGACTAGCGGGAGTTGATGGGAATGAGCAGTTCTTC
d_gene: TRBD1; abundance: few; v_gene: TRBV4-1; j_gene: TRBJ1-4; CDR3aa: CASSSQGGGKLFF; CDR3nt: TGCGCCAGCAGCTCTCAGGGGGGCGGAAAACTGTTTTTT
d_gene: TRBD1; abundance: once; v_gene: TRBV7-8; j_gene: TRBJ2-3; CDR3aa: CASSLMGQAQDTQYF; CDR3nt: TGTGCCAGCAGCTTAATGGGACAGGCTCAAGATACGCAGTATTTT
d_gene: TRBD2; abundance: -; v_gene: TRBV11-3; j_gene: TRBJ2-5; CDR3aa: CASSTRLAEETQYF; CDR3nt: TGTGCCAGCAGCACCCGACTAGCGGAAGAGACCCAGTACTTC